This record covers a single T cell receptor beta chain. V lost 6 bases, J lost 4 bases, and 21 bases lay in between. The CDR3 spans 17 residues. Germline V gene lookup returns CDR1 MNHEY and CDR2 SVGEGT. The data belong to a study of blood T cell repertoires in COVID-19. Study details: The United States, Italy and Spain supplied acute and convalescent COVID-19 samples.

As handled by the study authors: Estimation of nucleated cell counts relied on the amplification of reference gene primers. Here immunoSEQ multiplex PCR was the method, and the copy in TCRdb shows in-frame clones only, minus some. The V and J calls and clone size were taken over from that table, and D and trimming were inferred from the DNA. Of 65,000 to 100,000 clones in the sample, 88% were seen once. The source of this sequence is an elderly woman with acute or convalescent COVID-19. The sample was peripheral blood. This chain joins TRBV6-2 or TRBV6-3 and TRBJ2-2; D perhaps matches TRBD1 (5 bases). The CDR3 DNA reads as TGTGCCAGCAGCTCCACCCGACAGTCCCCGGGCACCGGGGAGCTGTTTTTT. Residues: CASSSTRQSPGTGELFF.